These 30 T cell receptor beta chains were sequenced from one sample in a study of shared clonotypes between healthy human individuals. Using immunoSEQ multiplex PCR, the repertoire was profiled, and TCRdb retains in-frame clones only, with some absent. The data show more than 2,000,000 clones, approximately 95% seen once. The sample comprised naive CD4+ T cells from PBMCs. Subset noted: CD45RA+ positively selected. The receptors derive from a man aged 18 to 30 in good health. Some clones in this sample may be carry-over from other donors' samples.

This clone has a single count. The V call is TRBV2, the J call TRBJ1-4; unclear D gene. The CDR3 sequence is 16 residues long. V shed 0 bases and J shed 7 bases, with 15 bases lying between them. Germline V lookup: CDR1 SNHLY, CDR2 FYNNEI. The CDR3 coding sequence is TGTGCCAGCAGTGAAGCGGACGGGATGGGGAGTGAAAAACTGTTTTTT. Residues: CASSEADGMGSEKLFF.

CDR3 protein: CASSRRGGGTNEQFF. CDR3 in DNA: TGCGCCAGCAGCCGGCGGGGAGGCGGGACCAATGAGCAGTTCTTC. The V call is TRBV4-1, the J call TRBJ2-1; perhaps TRBD2 as D (6 bases). This CDR3 comprises 15 residues. Germline V gene lookup returns CDR1 MGHRA and CDR2 YSYEKL. V dropped 4 bases and J dropped 6 bases, with 16 bases sitting between them.

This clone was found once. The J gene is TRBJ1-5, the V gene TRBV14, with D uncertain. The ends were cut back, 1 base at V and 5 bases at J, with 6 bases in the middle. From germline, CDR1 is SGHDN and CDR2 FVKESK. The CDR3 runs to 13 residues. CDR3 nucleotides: TGTGCCAGCAGCCAAGGTCCTCATCAGCCCCAGCATTTT. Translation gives CASSQGPHQPQHF.

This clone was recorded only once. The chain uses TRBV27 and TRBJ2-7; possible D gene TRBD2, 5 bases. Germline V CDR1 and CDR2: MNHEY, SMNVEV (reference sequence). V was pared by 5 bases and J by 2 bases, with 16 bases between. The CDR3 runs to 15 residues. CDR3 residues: CASSPGRTATYEQYF. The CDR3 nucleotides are TGTGCCAGCAGTCCTGGCAGGACTGCAACCTACGAGCAGTACTTC.

CDR3 sequence reads: CASSLIQAEGEQFF. DNA for the CDR3: TGCGCCAGCAGCTTGATACAGGCAGAGGGTGAGCAGTTCTTC. The chain is built from TRBV5-1 and TRBJ2-1; possibly TRBD1 or TRBD2 for D (5 bases each). The V gene's germline CDR1 is SGHRS and CDR2 YFSETQ. The ends were cut back, 1 base at V and 9 bases at J, with 14 bases in the middle. The CDR3 spans 14 residues.

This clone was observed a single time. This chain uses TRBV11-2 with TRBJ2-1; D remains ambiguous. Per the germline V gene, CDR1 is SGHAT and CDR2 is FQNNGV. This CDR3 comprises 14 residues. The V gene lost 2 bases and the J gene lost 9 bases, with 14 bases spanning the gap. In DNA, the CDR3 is TGTGCCAGCAGCTTAATCGGCCCGACACCTGAGCAGTTCTTC. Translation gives CASSLIGPTPEQFF.

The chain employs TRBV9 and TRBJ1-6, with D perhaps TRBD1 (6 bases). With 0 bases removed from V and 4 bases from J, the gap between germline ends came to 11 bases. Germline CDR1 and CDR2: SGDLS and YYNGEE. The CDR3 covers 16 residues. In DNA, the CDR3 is TGTGCCAGCAGCGTAGGGGACACCCCATATAATTCACCCCTCCACTTT. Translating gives CASSVGDTPYNSPLHF.

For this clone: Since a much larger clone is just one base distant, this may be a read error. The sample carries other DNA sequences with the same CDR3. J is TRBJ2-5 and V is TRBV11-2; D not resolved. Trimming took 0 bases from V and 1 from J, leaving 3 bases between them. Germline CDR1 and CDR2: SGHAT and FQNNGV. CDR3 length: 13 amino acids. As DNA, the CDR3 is TGTGCCAGCAGCTTAGACAGCCAAGAGACCCAGTACTTC. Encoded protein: CASSLDSQETQYF.

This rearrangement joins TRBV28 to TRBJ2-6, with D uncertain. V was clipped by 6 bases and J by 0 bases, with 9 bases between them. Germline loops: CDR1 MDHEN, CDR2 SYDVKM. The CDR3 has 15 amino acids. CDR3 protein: CASSSTFSGANVLTF. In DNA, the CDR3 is TGTGCCAGCAGCTCTACGTTCTCTGGGGCCAACGTCCTGACTTTC. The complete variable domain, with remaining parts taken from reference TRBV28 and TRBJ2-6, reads DVKVTQSSRYLVKRTGEKVFLECVQDMDHENMFWYRQDPGLGLRLIYFSYDVKMKEKGDIPEGYSVSREKKERFSLILESASTNQTSMYLCASSSTFSGANVLTFGAGSRLTVL.

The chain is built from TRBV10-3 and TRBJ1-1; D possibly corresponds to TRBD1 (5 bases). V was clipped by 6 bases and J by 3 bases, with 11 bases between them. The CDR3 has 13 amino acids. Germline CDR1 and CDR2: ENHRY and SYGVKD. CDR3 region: CAIRERGDTEAFF. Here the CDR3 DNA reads TGTGCCATCAGAGAGCGGGGGGACACTGAAGCTTTCTTT.

The CDR3 DNA reads TGTGCCAGCAGCCCAGATCCAAACATTCAGTACTTC. It codes for CASSPDPNIQYF. V usage is TRBV11-3 and J usage is TRBJ2-4; D is unresolved. V gave up 5 bases and J gave up 6 bases, with 8 bases separating them. Germline V gene sequence: CDR1 SGHNT, CDR2 YENEEA. The CDR3 has 12 residues.

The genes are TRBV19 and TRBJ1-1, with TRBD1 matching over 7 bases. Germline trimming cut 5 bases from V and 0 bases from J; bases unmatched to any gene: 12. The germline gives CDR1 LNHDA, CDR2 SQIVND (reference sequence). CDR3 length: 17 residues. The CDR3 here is CASSSLGAGQMNTEAFF. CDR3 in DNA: TGTGCCAGTAGTTCACTAGGAGCGGGACAGATGAACACTGAAGCTTTCTTT.

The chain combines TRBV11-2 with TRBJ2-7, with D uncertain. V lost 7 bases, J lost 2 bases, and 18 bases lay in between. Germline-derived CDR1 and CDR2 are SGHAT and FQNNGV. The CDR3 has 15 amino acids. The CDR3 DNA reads TGTGCCAGCACCTACCGGATGGGCACAACCTACGAGCAGTACTTC. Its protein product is CASTYRMGTTYEQYF.

The DNA for the CDR3 is TGTGCCAGCTCACCCCCCTCCGGCCAGGGGGCAATAGGTGGCTACACCTTC. It translates to CASSPPSGQGAIGGYTF. The chain links TRBV18 to TRBJ1-2, with 8 bases fitting TRBD1. This CDR3 is built from 17 residues. The germline CDR1 and CDR2 sequences are KGHSH and LQKENI. Trimming cost V 3 bases and J 7 bases; bases outside gene matches: 16.

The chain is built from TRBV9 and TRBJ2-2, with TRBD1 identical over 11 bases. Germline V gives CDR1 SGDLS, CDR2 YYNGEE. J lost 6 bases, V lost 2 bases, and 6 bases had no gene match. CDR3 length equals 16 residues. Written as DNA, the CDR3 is TGTGCCAGCAGCGTGGCCGGACAGGGGGCGTCCGGGGAGCTGTTTTTT. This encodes CASSVAGQGASGELFF.

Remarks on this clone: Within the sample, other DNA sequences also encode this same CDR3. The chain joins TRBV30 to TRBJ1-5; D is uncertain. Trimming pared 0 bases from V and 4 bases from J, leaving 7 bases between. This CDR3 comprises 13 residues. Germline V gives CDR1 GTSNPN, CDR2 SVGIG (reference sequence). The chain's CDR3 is CAWSVDGNQPQHF. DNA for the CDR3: TGTGCCTGGAGTGTCGATGGAAATCAGCCCCAGCATTTT.

CDR3 loop: CASTIEAEQFF. CDR3 sequence (DNA): TGTGCCAGCACCATTGAGGCTGAGCAGTTCTTC. This sequence joins TRBV28 and TRBJ2-1; D uncertain. Trimming removed 7 bases from V and 9 bases from J, with 10 bases in between. This CDR3 spans 11 amino acids. Germline CDR1 MDHEN, CDR2 SYDVKM.

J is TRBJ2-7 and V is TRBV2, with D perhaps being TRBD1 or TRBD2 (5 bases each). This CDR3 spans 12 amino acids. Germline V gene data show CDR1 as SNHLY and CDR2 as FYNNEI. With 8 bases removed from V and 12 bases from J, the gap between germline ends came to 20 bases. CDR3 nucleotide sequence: TGTGCCAGCCAACTGAGGGCAGGGAAGACGTACTTC. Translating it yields CASQLRAGKTYF.

CDR3 in amino acids: CAWSVLTYNEQFF. DNA for the CDR3: TGTGCCTGGAGTGTACTAACCTACAATGAGCAGTTCTTC. The V call is TRBV30, the J call TRBJ2-1, with D hard to call. V was clipped by 0 bases and J by 2 bases, with 5 bases between them. Germline V lookup: CDR1 GTSNPN, CDR2 SVGIG (reference sequence). The CDR3 is made up of 13 amino acids.

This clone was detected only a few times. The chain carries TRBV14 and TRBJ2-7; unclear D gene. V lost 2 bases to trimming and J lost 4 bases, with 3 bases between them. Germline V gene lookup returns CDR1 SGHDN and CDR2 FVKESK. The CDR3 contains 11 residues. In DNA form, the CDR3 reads TGTGCCAGCAGCCAAATGTACGAGCAGTACTTC. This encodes CASSQMYEQYF.

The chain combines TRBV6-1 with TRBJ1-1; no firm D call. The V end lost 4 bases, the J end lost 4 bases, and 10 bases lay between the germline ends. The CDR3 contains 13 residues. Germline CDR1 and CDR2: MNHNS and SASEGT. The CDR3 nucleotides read TGTGCCAGCAGTGCTAAATCGAGCACTGAAGCTTTCTTT. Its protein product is CASSAKSSTEAFF.

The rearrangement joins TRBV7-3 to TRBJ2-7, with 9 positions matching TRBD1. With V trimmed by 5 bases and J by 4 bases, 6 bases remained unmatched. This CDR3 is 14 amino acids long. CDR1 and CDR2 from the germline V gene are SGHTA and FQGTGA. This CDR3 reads CASSPRQGGYEQYF. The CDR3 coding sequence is TGTGCCAGCAGCCCCAGACAGGGGGGGTACGAGCAGTACTTC.

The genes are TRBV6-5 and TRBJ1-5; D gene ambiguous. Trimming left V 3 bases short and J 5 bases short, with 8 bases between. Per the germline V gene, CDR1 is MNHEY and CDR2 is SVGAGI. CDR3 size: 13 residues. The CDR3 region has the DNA TGTGCCAGCAGTTATAGGGAACATCAGCCCCAGCATTTT. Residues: CASSYREHQPQHF.

This chain's CDR3 is CASSISTLNTEAFF. CDR3 DNA sequence: TGCGCCAGCAGCATATCGACCCTGAACACTGAAGCTTTCTTT. The rearrangement joins TRBV5-1 to TRBJ1-1; D is unclear. From germline, CDR1 is SGHRS and CDR2 YFSETQ. Trimming removed 4 bases from V and 0 bases from J, with 10 bases in between. This CDR3 is 14 amino acids long.

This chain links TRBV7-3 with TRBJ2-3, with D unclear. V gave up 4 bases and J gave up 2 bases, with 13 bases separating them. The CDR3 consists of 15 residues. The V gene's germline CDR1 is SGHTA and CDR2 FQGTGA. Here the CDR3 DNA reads TGTGCCAGCAGCTCCCTGGGTAGTATCACAGATACGCAGTATTTT. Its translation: CASSSLGSITDTQYF.

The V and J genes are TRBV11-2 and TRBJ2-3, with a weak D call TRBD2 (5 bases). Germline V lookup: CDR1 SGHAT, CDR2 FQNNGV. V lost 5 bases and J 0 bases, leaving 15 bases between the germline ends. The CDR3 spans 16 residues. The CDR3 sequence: CASSKRMGTSTDTQYF. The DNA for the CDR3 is TGTGCCAGCAGCAAGCGGATGGGCACTAGCACAGATACGCAGTATTTT.

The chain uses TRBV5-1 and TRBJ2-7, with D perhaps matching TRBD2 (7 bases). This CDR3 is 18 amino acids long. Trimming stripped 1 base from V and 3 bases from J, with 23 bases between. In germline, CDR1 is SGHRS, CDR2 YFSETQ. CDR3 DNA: TGCGCCAGCAGCTTGAGGACGGCGGGGGCTCGAGGTTTCTACGAGCAGTACTTC. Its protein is CASSLRTAGARGFYEQYF.

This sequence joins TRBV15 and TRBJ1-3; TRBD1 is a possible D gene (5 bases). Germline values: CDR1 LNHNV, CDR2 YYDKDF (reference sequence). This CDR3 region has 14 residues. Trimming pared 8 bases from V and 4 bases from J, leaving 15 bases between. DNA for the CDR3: TGTGCCACCTCAATGTCAGGGTCGGGAAACACCATATATTTT. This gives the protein CATSMSGSGNTIYF.

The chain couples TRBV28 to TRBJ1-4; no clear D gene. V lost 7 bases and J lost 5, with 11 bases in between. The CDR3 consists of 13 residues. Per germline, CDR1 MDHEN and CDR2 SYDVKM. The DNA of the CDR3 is TGTGCCAGCATAAAAAGGCCAAATGAAAAACTGTTTTTT. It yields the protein CASIKRPNEKLFF.

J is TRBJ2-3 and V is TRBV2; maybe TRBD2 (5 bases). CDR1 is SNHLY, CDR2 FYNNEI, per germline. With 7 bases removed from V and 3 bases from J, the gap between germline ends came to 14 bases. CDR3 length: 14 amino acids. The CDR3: CASKEGILTDTQYF. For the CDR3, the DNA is TGTGCCAGCAAAGAGGGAATCTTGACAGATACGCAGTATTTT.